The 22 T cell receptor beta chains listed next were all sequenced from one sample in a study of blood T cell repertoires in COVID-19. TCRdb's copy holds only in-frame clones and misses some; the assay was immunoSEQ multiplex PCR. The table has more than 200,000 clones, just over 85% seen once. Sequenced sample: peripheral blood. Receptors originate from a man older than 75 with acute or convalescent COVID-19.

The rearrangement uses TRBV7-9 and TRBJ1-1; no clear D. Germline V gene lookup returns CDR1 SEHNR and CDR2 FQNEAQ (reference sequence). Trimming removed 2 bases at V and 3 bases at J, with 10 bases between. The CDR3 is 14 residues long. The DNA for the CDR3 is TGTGCCAGCAGCTTATATGAGGGATACACTGAAGCTTTCTTT. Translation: CASSLYEGYTEAFF.

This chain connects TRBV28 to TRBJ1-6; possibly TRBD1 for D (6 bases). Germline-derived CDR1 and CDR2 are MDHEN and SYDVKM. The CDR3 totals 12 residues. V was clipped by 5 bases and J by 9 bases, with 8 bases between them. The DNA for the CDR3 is TGTGCCAGCAGTACAGGGAGTTCACCCCTCCACTTT. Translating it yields CASSTGSSPLHF.

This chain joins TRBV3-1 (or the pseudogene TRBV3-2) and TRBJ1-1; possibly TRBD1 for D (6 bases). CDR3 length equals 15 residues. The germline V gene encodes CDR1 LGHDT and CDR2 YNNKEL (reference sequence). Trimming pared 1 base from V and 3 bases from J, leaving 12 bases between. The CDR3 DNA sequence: TGTGCCAGCAGCCAAGGTCAAACAGGGTACACTGAAGCTTTCTTT. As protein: CASSQGQTGYTEAFF.

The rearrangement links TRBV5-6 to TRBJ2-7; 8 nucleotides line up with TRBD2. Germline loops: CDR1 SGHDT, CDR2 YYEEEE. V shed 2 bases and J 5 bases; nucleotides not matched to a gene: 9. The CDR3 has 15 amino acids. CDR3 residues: CASSFRPGGPDEQYF. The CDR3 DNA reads TGTGCCAGCAGCTTCCGTCCGGGGGGGCCCGACGAGCAGTACTTC.

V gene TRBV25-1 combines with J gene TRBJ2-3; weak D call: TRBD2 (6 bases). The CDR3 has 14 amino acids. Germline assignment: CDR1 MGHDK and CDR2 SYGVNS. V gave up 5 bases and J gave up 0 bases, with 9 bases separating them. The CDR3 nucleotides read TGTGCCAGCAGTTTGGGGGGTAGCACAGATACGCAGTATTTT. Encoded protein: CASSLGGSTDTQYF.

CDR3: CASLGAYGYTF. CDR3 nucleotide sequence: TGTGCCAGTTTGGGGGCCTATGGCTACACCTTC. The chain has TRBV19 and TRBJ1-2, with D maybe TRBD1 (6 bases). Trimming stripped 8 bases from V and 4 bases from J, with 8 bases between. CDR3 size: 11 residues. The germline V gene has CDR1 LNHDA and CDR2 SQIVND (reference sequence).

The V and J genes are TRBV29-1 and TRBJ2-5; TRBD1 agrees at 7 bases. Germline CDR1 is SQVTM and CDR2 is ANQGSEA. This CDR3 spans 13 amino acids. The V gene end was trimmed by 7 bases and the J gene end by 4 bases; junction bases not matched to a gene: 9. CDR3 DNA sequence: TGCAGCGCGACAGGGAGAGGAGGAGAGACCCAGTACTTC. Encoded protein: CSATGRGGETQYF.

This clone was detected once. Written as DNA, the CDR3 is TGTGCCAGCAGCTTGGGATTTGGGGGCACCGGTGCCGGCAGGGGTCAGCCCCAGCATTTT. Amino acid sequence: CASSLGFGGTGAGRGQPQHF. The V and J genes are TRBV5-8 and TRBJ1-5; D possibly corresponds to TRBD1 (6 bases). CDR1 and CDR2 from the germline V gene are SGHTS and YDEGEE. The CDR3 spans 20 residues. The ends were cut back, 0 bases at V and 6 bases at J, with 28 bases in the middle.

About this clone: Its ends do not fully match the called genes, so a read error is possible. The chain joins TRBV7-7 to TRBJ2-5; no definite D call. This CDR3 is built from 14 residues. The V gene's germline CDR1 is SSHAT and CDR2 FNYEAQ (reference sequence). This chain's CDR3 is CASSQELVQETQYF. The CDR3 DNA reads TGTGCTAGCAGCCAAGAGTTGGTCCAAGAGACCCAGTACTTC.

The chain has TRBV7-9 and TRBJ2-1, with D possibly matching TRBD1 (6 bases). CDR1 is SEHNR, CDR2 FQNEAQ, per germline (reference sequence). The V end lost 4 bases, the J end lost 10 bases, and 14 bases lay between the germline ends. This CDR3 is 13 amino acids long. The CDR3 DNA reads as TGTGCCAGCAGCTGGTCGTCTCAGGGGGAGCAGTTCTTC. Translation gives CASSWSSQGEQFF.

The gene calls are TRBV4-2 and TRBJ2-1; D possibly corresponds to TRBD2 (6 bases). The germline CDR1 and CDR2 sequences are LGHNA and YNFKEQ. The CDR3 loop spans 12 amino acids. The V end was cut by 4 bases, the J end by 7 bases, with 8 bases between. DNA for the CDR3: TGTGCCAGCAGCCCGGCGGGGAATGAGCAGTTCTTC. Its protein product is CASSPAGNEQFF.

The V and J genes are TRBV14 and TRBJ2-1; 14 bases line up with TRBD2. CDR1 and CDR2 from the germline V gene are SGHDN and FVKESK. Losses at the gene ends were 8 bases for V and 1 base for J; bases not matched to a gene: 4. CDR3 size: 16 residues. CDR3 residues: CASRGTSGGSYNEQFF. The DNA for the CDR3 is TGTGCCAGCCGAGGGACTAGCGGGGGATCCTACAATGAGCAGTTCTTC.

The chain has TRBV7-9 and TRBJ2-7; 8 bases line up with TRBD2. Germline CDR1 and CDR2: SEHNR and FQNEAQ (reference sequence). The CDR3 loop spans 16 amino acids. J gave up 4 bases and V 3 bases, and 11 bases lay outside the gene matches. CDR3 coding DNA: TGTGCCAGCAGCTTCGATAGCGGGGCTTTACTATACGAGCAGTACTTC. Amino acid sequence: CASSFDSGALLYEQYF. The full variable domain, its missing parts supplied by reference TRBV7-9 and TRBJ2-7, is DTGVSQNPRHKITKRGQNVTFRCDPISEHNRLYWYRQTLGQGPEFLTYFQNEAQLEKSRLLSDRFSAERPKGSFSTLEIQRTEQGDSAMYLCASSFDSGALLYEQYFGPGTRLTVT.

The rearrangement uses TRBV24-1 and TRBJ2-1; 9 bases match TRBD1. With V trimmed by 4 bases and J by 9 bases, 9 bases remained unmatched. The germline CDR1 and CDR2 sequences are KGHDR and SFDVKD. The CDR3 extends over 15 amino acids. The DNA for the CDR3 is TGTGCCACCAGTGAACAGGGGGCCTCTAGGGGTGAGCAGTTCTTC. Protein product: CATSEQGASRGEQFF.

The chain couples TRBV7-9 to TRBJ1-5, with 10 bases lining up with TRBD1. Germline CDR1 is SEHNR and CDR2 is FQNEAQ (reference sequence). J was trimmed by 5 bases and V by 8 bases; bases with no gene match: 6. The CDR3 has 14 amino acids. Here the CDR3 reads CASGGQGVDQPQHF. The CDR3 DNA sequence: TGTGCCAGCGGTGGACAGGGGGTTGATCAGCCCCAGCATTTT.

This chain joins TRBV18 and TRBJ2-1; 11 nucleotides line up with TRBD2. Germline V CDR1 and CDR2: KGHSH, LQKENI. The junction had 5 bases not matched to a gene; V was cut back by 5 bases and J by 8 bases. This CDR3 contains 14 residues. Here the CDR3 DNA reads TGTGCCAGCTCATCCCTTAGCGGGGGGGATGAGCAGTTCTTC. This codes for CASSSLSGGDEQFF.

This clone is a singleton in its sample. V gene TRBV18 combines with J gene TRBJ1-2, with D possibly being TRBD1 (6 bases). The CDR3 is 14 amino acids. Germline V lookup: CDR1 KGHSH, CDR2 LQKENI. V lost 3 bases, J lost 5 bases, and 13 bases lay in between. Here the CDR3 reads CASSPDRRPYGYTF. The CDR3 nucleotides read TGTGCCAGCTCACCCGACAGGCGACCTTATGGCTACACCTTC.

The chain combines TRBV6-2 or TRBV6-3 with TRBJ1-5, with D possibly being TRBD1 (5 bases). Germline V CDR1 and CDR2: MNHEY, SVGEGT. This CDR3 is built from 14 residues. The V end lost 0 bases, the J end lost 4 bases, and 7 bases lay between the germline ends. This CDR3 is CASSYSGGNQPQHF. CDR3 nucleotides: TGTGCCAGCAGTTACTCGGGGGGGAATCAGCCCCAGCATTTT.

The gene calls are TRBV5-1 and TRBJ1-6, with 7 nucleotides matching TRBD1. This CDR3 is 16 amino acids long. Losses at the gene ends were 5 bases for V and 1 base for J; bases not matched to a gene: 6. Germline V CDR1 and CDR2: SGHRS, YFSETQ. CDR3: CASSRNRGSYNSPLHF. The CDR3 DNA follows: TGCGCCAGCAGTAGAAACAGGGGATCCTATAATTCACCCCTCCACTTT.

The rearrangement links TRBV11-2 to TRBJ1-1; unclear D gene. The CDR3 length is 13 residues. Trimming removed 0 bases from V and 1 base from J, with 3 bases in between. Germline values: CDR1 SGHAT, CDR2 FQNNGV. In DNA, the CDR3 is TGTGCCAGCAGCTTAGAACAGAACACTGAAGCTTTCTTT. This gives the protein CASSLEQNTEAFF.

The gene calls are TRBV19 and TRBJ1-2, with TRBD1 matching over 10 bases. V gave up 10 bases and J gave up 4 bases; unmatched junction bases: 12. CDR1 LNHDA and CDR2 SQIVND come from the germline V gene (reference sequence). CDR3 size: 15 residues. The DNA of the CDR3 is TGTGCCACCTCCGTGACAGGGGGCACCCTCTATGGCTACACCTTC. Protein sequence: CATSVTGGTLYGYTF.

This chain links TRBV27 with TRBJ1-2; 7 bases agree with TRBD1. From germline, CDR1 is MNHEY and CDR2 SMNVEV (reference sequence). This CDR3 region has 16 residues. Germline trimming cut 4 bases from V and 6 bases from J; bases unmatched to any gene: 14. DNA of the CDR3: TGTGCCAGCAGTTCAAACCGACAGGGACCCTCGGATGGCTACACCTTC. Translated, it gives CASSSNRQGPSDGYTF.